The clone carrying this TCR beta chain occurred many times. Heparinized whole blood, 5 to 8 ml, came from each donor. TCRdb's copy holds only in-frame clones and misses some; the assay was immunoSEQ multiplex PCR. The sample gives under 40,000 clones, none seen only once, and the top ten clones hold approximately 3%. The data belong to a study of T cell clonality in common variable immunodeficiency. The specimen was peripheral blood mononuclear cells. The receptor was isolated from a person between 18 and 69 years old in good health.

CDR3 DNA (partial): TGCAGTGCTAGCCCGACAGGGGGAGGGACC. This gives the protein CSASPTGGGT. The full CDR3 is CSASPTGGGTQYF. V is TRBV20-1 and J is TRBJ2-5, with 9 bases matching TRBD1. The missing CDR3 end, 3 residues past where the read stops, is filled in from the germline J gene. Germline V gene data show CDR1 as DFQATT and CDR2 as SNEGSKA (reference sequence). With V trimmed by 3 bases and J by 7 bases, 6 bases remained unmatched. This CDR3 contains 13 residues.